The clone carrying this TCR beta chain has only a few counts. The data were obtained in a study of blood T cell repertoires in COVID-19. Assay used: immunoSEQ multiplex PCR; TCRdb lists only in-frame clones, some missing. The repertoire includes about 150,000 clones, 70% to 80% of them detected once, and approximately 5% sits in the top ten. The CDR3 spans 12 residues. V lost 5 bases to trimming and J lost 6 bases, with 11 bases between them. Germline lookup yields CDR1 LGHDT and CDR2 YNNKEL (reference sequence). Sequenced sample: peripheral blood. The clonotype was recovered from a woman aged 70-85 years with COVID-19, enrolled during active disease. This sequence joins TRBV3-1 (or the pseudogene TRBV3-2) and TRBJ2-7; D gene uncertain. The CDR3 DNA is TGTGCCAGCAGCTGGTTTGGCGGCGAGCAGTACTTC. Protein sequence: CASSWFGGEQYF.